The 4 T cell receptor beta chains below all came from one sample that was sequenced in a study of blood T cell repertoires in COVID-19. Generated by immunoSEQ multiplex PCR, the TCRdb table keeps only in-frame clones and is missing some. The sample includes tens of thousands of clones, roughly three quarters of them seen just once. The sequencing input was peripheral blood. The receptors derive from a man between 65 and 85 years old with COVID-19, enrolled during active disease.

This clone was observed a few times. The chain uses TRBV2 and TRBJ1-1; no clear D gene. The V end lost 6 bases, the J end lost 10 bases, and 15 bases lay between the germline ends. This CDR3 comprises 12 residues. Germline CDR1 reads SNHLY; CDR2 reads FYNNEI. CDR3 protein: CASRPTDSRAFF. The CDR3 coding sequence is TGTGCCAGCAGGCCTACCGACTCGCGAGCTTTCTTT.

The chain has TRBV27 and TRBJ1-2, with D possibly TRBD1 on 6 matching bases. The CDR3 consists of 13 residues. The V gene's germline CDR1 is MNHEY and CDR2 SMNVEV (reference sequence). V dropped 3 bases and J dropped 6 bases, with 11 bases sitting between them. The CDR3 DNA is TGTGCCAGCAGTTTCCTACAGGGCGATGGCTACACCTTC. Amino acid sequence: CASSFLQGDGYTF.

This chain joins TRBV7-9 and TRBJ1-2, with TRBD1 as a possible D gene (5 bases). Per the germline V gene, CDR1 is SEHNR and CDR2 is FQNEAQ (reference sequence). The length of the CDR3 is 18 residues. V lost 0 bases to trimming and J lost 0 bases, with 17 bases between them. CDR3: CASSLAPRRQITNYGYTF. The CDR3 DNA sequence: TGTGCCAGCAGCTTAGCCCCCCGGAGACAGATCACTAACTATGGCTACACCTTC.

The chain uses TRBV6-5 and TRBJ1-3; D not resolved. The V end lost 0 bases, the J end lost 1 base, and 10 bases lay between the germline ends. This CDR3 region has 16 residues. The germline V gene encodes CDR1 MNHEY and CDR2 SVGAGI. The CDR3 is CASSYSALSSGNTIYF. CDR3 DNA: TGTGCCAGCAGTTACTCTGCCCTGAGTTCTGGAAACACCATATATTTT.